This TCR beta chain was sequenced during a study of naive and memory T cell subsets. Amplification of ligated cDNA took four PCR rounds with SP2 and nested alpha and beta constant primers. TCRdb re-analysed the 5' RACE reads in MiXCR, keeping a single row per CDR3 protein. The table has 55,000 to 70,000 distinct CDR3 sequences, over 7% seen once. TCR cDNA received a 3' ligated oligonucleotide that carried a UMI. RNA was extracted from under 3 ml of whole blood of healthy adults. This CDR3 has 13 residues. The germline V gene has CDR1 LNHDA and CDR2 SQIVND (reference sequence). V gave up 8 bases and J gave up 4 bases; unmatched junction bases: 6.

V gene TRBV19 combines with J gene TRBJ1-2; 8 bases match TRBD1. The receptor comes from a male donor in good health. CDR3 nucleotide sequence: TGTGCCAGTTCCGACAGGGGTAGCTATGGCTACACCTTC. This sequence encodes CASSDRGSYGYTF.